A selection of T cell receptor beta chains follows, all from one sample in a study of cytomegalovirus exposure and HLA in healthy donors. The data were produced by immunoSEQ multiplex PCR, yet TCRdb's version contains in-frame clones alone and is incomplete. The sample totals over 80,000 clones; its top ten clones hold about 5.9%. Material for sequencing was PBMCs. These receptors all come from a girl aged 5-17 years in good health and CMV-seropositive. Each CDR3 is given with its conserved first and last residue. A D gene is named only where the DNA matches it firmly.

v_gene	j_gene	d_gene	CDR3aa	CDR3nt
TRBV29-1	TRBJ2-2	-	CSVSEAGELFF	TGCAGCGTTAGCGAGGCCGGGGAGCTGTTTTTT
TRBV6-1	TRBJ1-5	-	CASSEPRARQPQHF	TGTGCCAGCAGTGAACCCAGGGCAAGGCAGCCCCAGCATTTT
TRBV7-9	TRBJ2-3	-	CASSLSRQGYPIGDTQYF	TGTGCCAGCAGCTTATCGCGGCAGGGGTATCCGATCGGCGATACGCAGTATTTT
TRBV2	TRBJ2-6	TRBD1	CASSGGQGAPGANVLTF	TGTGCCAGCAGTGGTGGACAGGGGGCGCCTGGGGCCAACGTCCTGACTTTC
TRBV14	TRBJ1-1	-	CASSQGDKGHTEAFF	TGTGCCAGCAGCCAAGGGGATAAGGGGCACACTGAAGCTTTCTTT
TRBV5-1	TRBJ2-7	-	CASSLRGGPRYEQYF	TGCGCCAGCAGCTTGAGGGGGGGTCCTCGGTACGAGCAGTACTTC
TRBV29-1	TRBJ2-7	TRBD2	CSVSGGTLSYEQYF	TGCAGCGTGAGCGGGGGGACCCTCTCCTACGAGCAGTACTTC
TRBV9	TRBJ2-3	-	CASSPRTDTQYF	TGTGCCAGCAGCCCACGGACAGATACGCAGTATTTT
TRBV29-1	TRBJ2-7	-	CSVVATSDYEQYF	TGCAGCGTTGTAGCCACCTCAGATTACGAGCAGTACTTC
TRBV6-5	TRBJ1-2	TRBD1	CASSYIRTGGNYGYTF	TGTGCCAGCAGTTACATTAGGACAGGGGGCAACTATGGCTACACCTTC
TRBV14	TRBJ2-5	TRBD1	CASSQGRQGASETQYF	TGTGCCAGCAGCCAGGGGAGGCAGGGGGCATCGGAGACCCAGTACTTC
TRBV14	TRBJ2-2	-	CASSQVRNTGELFF	TGTGCCAGCAGCCAAGTCCGGAACACCGGGGAGCTGTTTTTT
TRBV5-1	TRBJ2-3	TRBD1	CASSTGDTDTQYF	TGCGCCAGCTCGACAGGGGACACAGATACGCAGTATTTT
TRBV6-5	TRBJ2-7	-	CASSSGMRNEQYF	TGTGCCAGCAGTTCAGGCATGAGAAACGAGCAGTACTTC
TRBV19	TRBJ2-1	-	CASSTQVGRNEQFF	TGTGCCAGTAGTACCCAAGTGGGGCGAAATGAGCAGTTCTTC
TRBV5-6	TRBJ1-5	TRBD1	CASSFKGASNQPQHF	TGTGCCAGCAGCTTCAAGGGGGCAAGCAATCAGCCCCAGCATTTT
TRBV15	TRBJ2-7	TRBD1	CATSRDRVYEQYF	TGTGCCACCAGCAGGGACAGGGTTTACGAGCAGTACTTC
TRBV5-6	TRBJ2-6	-	CASSYYNGGANVLTF	TGTGCCAGCAGCTACTACAACGGTGGGGCCAACGTCCTGACTTTC
TRBV6-1	TRBJ2-1	-	CASSNWGHNEQFF	TGTGCCAGCAGTAATTGGGGGCACAATGAGCAGTTCTTC
TRBV6-1	TRBJ2-7	TRBD1	CAGKHRDSSYEQYF	TGTGCCGGAAAGCACCGGGACAGCTCCTACGAGCAGTACTTC
TRBV7-6	TRBJ2-3	-	CASTGSPMDTQYF	TGTGCCAGCACGGGGTCCCCAATGGATACGCAGTATTTT
TRBV9	TRBJ2-3	-	CASSVANRDTQYF	TGTGCCAGCAGCGTCGCAAACCGGGATACGCAGTATTTT
TRBV2	TRBJ2-1	TRBD2	CASSENRGGGAVGEQFF	TGTGCCAGCAGTGAAAATAGGGGCGGGGGGGCCGTAGGTGAGCAGTTCTTC
TRBV2	TRBJ2-4	-	CASSEIDSKNIQYF	TGTGCCAGCAGTGAAATCGACTCCAAAAACATTCAGTACTTC
TRBV27	TRBJ1-2	-	CASSPAGLGYGYTF	TGTGCCAGCAGCCCAGCTGGGCTGGGCTATGGCTACACCTTC
TRBV4-3	TRBJ1-6	TRBD1	CASSSAGTAYSPLHF	TGCGCCAGCAGCTCGGCGGGGACAGCTTATTCACCCCTCCACTTT